The 25 T cell receptor beta chains below all came from one sample that was sequenced in a study of blood T cell repertoires in COVID-19 (dated by TCRdb to about 2020). Library construction relied on the immunoSEQ multiplex PCR assay. TCRdb retrieved this table from immuneACCESS and kept in-frame rearrangements only. Not all clones are present; in checked studies, unresolved V genes account for under half, and no reason is known for the remainder. Present in this sample are 73,000 or so clones, more than 60% of which were seen just once. The ten largest account for around 20% of the sample. Material: peripheral blood. The source of these receptors is a man aged 55 to 70 with acute or convalescent COVID-19.

The V gene is TRBV5-1, the J gene TRBJ2-1, with D unclear. Trimming removed 1 base from V and 5 bases from J, with 13 bases in between. The CDR3 totals 15 residues. Per germline, CDR1 SGHRS and CDR2 YFSETQ. The CDR3 loop is CASSLMGYEDNEQFF. CDR3 nucleotide sequence: TGCGCCAGCAGCTTGATGGGTTATGAGGACAATGAGCAGTTCTTC.

The chain couples TRBV10-3 to TRBJ2-3, with 9 bases identical to TRBD2. Germline-derived CDR1 and CDR2 are ENHRY and SYGVKD. Trimming cost V 7 bases and J 5 bases; bases outside gene matches: 7. The CDR3 sequence is 14 residues long. CDR3 in DNA: TGTGCCATCAATTCCCAGCGGGAGGAAGATACGCAGTATTTT. Protein sequence: CAINSQREEDTQYF.

The gene calls are TRBV12-3 or TRBV12-4 and TRBJ2-5; 8 bases are a match to TRBD1. The CDR3 has 13 amino acids. Germline trimming cut 6 bases from V and 3 bases from J; bases unmatched to any gene: 3. The DNA for the CDR3 is TGTGCCAGCAGACCACAGGGGGAAGAGACCCAGTACTTC. Its protein is CASRPQGEETQYF.

The V call is TRBV11-2, the J call TRBJ2-6; TRBD1 agrees at 10 bases. There are 17 residues in the CDR3. V gave up 6 bases and J gave up 0 bases; unmatched junction bases: 5. From germline, CDR1 is SGHAT and CDR2 FQNNGV. CDR3 DNA: TGTGCCAGCAGTACCGGGACAGGGGCCTCTGGGGCCAACGTCCTGACTTTC. It specifies CASSTGTGASGANVLTF. Looking up the rest from reference TRBV11-2 and TRBJ2-6 gives the full variable domain: EAGVAQSPRYKIIEKRQSVAFWCNPISGHATLYWYQQILGQGPKLLIQFQNNGVVDDSQLPKDRFSAERLKGVDSTLKIQPAKLEDSAVYLCASSTGTGASGANVLTFGAGSRLTVL.

This chain connects TRBV4-1 to TRBJ1-5; D remains unclear. The CDR3 is 13 residues long. Germline values: CDR1 MGHRA, CDR2 YSYEKL. V shed 2 bases and J shed 5 bases, with 7 bases lying between them. The CDR3 DNA reads TGCGCCAGCAGCCAACAGTCCGATCAGCCCCAGCATTTT. It yields the protein CASSQQSDQPQHF.

The chain uses TRBV7-9 and TRBJ1-2; D is undetermined. The V and J ends lost 2 bases and 5 bases respectively, with 9 bases between them. Germline lookup yields CDR1 SEHNR and CDR2 FQNEAQ (reference sequence). This CDR3 has 13 residues. As DNA, the CDR3 is TGTGCCAGCAGCTTAAGCGGGAGTTATGGCTACACCTTC. This translates into CASSLSGSYGYTF.

This clone appeared once. This chain joins TRBV5-4 and TRBJ1-2, with 7 positions matching TRBD1. In germline, CDR1 is SGHNT, CDR2 YYREEE (reference sequence). There are 15 residues in the CDR3. V gave up 0 bases and J gave up 4 bases; unmatched junction bases: 6. CDR3: CASSLDRGLVYGYTF. DNA for the CDR3: TGTGCCAGCAGCTTGGACAGGGGTCTGGTCTATGGCTACACCTTC.

The J gene is TRBJ2-5, the V gene TRBV7-9; D is uncertain. Germline V gene lookup returns CDR1 SEHNR and CDR2 FQNEAQ (reference sequence). The CDR3 contains 14 residues. Trimming took 2 bases from V and 2 from J, leaving 9 bases between them. The CDR3 protein is CASSLSYLQETQYF. The CDR3, as DNA: TGTGCCAGCAGCTTATCTTATCTGCAAGAGACCCAGTACTTC. The full variable domain, completed using reference TRBV7-9 and TRBJ2-5, is DTGVSQNPRHKITKRGQNVTFRCDPISEHNRLYWYRQTLGQGPEFLTYFQNEAQLEKSRLLSDRFSAERPKGSFSTLEIQRTEQGDSAMYLCASSLSYLQETQYFGPGTRLLVL.

This clone was found a few times. The genes are TRBV30 and TRBJ2-7; perhaps TRBD1 as D (5 bases). This CDR3 has 11 residues. Deletions cut 6 bases from V and 2 bases from J, with 8 bases between. Germline assignment: CDR1 GTSNPN and CDR2 SVGIG (reference sequence). The CDR3 DNA follows: TGTGCCTGCCAGGGTACCTACGAGCAGTACTTC. Its protein is CACQGTYEQYF.

This rearrangement joins TRBV24-1 to TRBJ2-6; 11 bases map to TRBD1. The CDR3 covers 18 residues. Germline V gene data show CDR1 as KGHDR and CDR2 as SFDVKD. The ends lost 3 bases at V and 3 bases at J; junction bases unmatched: 6. For the CDR3, the DNA is TGTGCCACCAGTGATCCTGGACAGGGGGCTGATGGGGCCAACGTCCTGACTTTC. Protein: CATSDPGQGADGANVLTF.

V and J are TRBV6-6 and TRBJ1-5; D possibly corresponds to TRBD1 (5 bases). Germline V lookup: CDR1 MNHNY, CDR2 SVGAGI (reference sequence). This CDR3 has 16 amino acids. V shed 5 bases and J shed 5 bases, with 19 bases lying between them. CDR3: CASSQNQGEGYQPQHF. Written as DNA, the CDR3 is TGTGCCAGCAGTCAGAACCAGGGTGAAGGGTATCAGCCCCAGCATTTT.

V usage is TRBV5-8 and J usage is TRBJ2-7, with 8 bases that match TRBD2. The V and J ends lost 1 base and 2 bases, in that order; junction bases with no gene match: 2. The CDR3 consists of 14 residues. The V gene's germline CDR1 is SGHTS and CDR2 YDEGEE. The CDR3 coding sequence is TGTGCCAGCAGCTTGCGGGAGGGACCCTACGAGCAGTACGTC. Protein product: CASSLREGPYEQYV.

The chain employs TRBV27 and TRBJ2-3; the D gene is possibly TRBD2 (6 bases). V lost 5 bases and J 2 bases, leaving 17 bases between the germline ends. Germline values: CDR1 MNHEY, CDR2 SMNVEV (reference sequence). CDR3 length equals 16 residues. The CDR3 region is CASSTYFSGSTDTQYF. CDR3 nucleotides: TGTGCCAGCAGTACATATTTTAGCGGATCCACAGATACGCAGTATTTT.

Concerning this clone: This CDR3 is also generated by other DNA sequences in the sample. The gene calls are TRBV28 and TRBJ2-3; D ambiguous. The CDR3 sequence is 14 residues long. Germline V gene sequence: CDR1 MDHEN, CDR2 SYDVKM. The germline V and J ends were trimmed by 6 bases and 4 bases, with 14 bases remaining between them. The CDR3 reads CASSPLLGADTQYF. CDR3 nucleotides: TGTGCCAGCAGCCCCCTTCTCGGTGCAGATACGCAGTATTTT.

This sequence joins TRBV5-1 and TRBJ2-3; 8 bases line up with TRBD1. Germline CDR1 and CDR2: SGHRS and YFSETQ. This CDR3 is built from 15 residues. V lost 1 base, J lost 6 bases, and 7 bases stayed unmatched. In DNA form, the CDR3 reads TGCGCCAGCAGCTTGACCGGGACAGGTTTGGATACGCAGTATTTT. Protein: CASSLTGTGLDTQYF.

The chain carries TRBV11-2 and TRBJ1-4; possibly TRBD1 for D (6 bases). Per germline, CDR1 SGHAT and CDR2 FQNNGV. The CDR3 length is 13 residues. Trimming removed 5 bases at V and 5 bases at J, with 9 bases between. The CDR3 DNA reads as TGTGCCAGCAGCCTCGACAGGAATGAAAAACTGTTTTTT. It yields the protein CASSLDRNEKLFF.

This clone was counted a few times. The chain employs TRBV7-2 and TRBJ2-7, with D perhaps TRBD2 (5 bases). V lost 5 bases to trimming and J lost 0 bases, with 14 bases between them. Germline-derived CDR1 and CDR2 are SGHTA and FQGNSA. CDR3 length equals 15 residues. The CDR3 DNA reads as TGTGCCAGCAGCATAGACATAGCGAGCTCCTACGAGCAGTACTTC. Its translation is CASSIDIASSYEQYF. The entire variable domain, with the rest obtained from reference TRBV7-2 and TRBJ2-7, is as follows: GAGVSQSPSNKVTEKGKDVELRCDPISGHTALYWYRQSLGQGLEFLIYFQGNSAPDKSGLPSDRFSAERTGGSVSTLTIQRTQQEDSAVYLCASSIDIASSYEQYFGPGTRLTVT.

V gene TRBV7-2 combines with J gene TRBJ2-2; D call uncertain. Germline V lookup: CDR1 SGHTA, CDR2 FQGNSA. The CDR3 length is 14 residues. Deletions cut 2 bases from V and 4 bases from J, with 8 bases between. CDR3 in DNA: TGTGCCAGCAGCTTAAAACTATTCACCGGGGAGCTGTTTTTT. As protein: CASSLKLFTGELFF.

The chain recombines TRBV19 with TRBJ1-2; tentatively, D is TRBD1 (5 bases). The V and J ends lost 7 bases and 0 bases respectively, with 12 bases between them. The germline V gene has CDR1 LNHDA and CDR2 SQIVND (reference sequence). The CDR3 is 14 residues long. This CDR3 reads CASIGATTNYGYTF. As DNA, the CDR3 is TGTGCCAGTATTGGGGCTACCACTAACTATGGCTACACCTTC.

This clone occurred many times. The chain combines TRBV11-2 with TRBJ2-7; D call uncertain. The CDR3 totals 12 residues. In germline, CDR1 is SGHAT, CDR2 FQNNGV. V was clipped by 0 bases and J by 2 bases, with 2 bases between them. The CDR3 reads CASSLDTYEQYF. The CDR3 DNA sequence: TGTGCCAGCAGCTTAGACACCTACGAGCAGTACTTC.

This rearrangement joins TRBV28 to TRBJ2-7; maybe TRBD1 (5 bases). Deletions cut 5 bases from V and 1 base from J, with 15 bases between. Germline V lookup: CDR1 MDHEN, CDR2 SYDVKM. This CDR3 comprises 15 residues. Written as DNA, the CDR3 is TGTGCCAGCAGTACCGCAGGGCTTGGTTCCTACGAGCAGTACTTC. Protein product: CASSTAGLGSYEQYF.

The chain has TRBV19 and TRBJ1-1; D gene unclear. Germline lookup yields CDR1 LNHDA and CDR2 SQIVND (reference sequence). This CDR3 contains 14 residues. V gave up 6 bases and J gave up 4 bases, with 15 bases separating them. DNA for the CDR3: TGTGCCAGTAGAGTTGACCCGGCAGGCACTGAAGCTTTCTTT. Its protein is CASRVDPAGTEAFF.

The chain is built from TRBV18 and TRBJ2-2, with 8 bases identical to TRBD1. The CDR3 spans 16 residues. CDR1 is KGHSH, CDR2 LQKENI, per germline. The V and J ends lost 3 bases and 2 bases, in that order; junction bases with no gene match: 5. The CDR3 here is CASSPTTGGNTGELFF. DNA of the CDR3: TGTGCCAGCTCACCCACTACAGGGGGAAACACCGGGGAGCTGTTTTTT.

The chain employs TRBV7-9 and TRBJ1-2; weak D call: TRBD1 (6 bases). CDR1 and CDR2 (germline): SEHNR, FQNEAQ (reference sequence). This CDR3 has 14 amino acids. Trimming took off 5 bases at V and 2 bases at J, with 12 bases between the two ends. CDR3 protein: CASSPPQGNYGYTF. The CDR3 DNA reads as TGTGCCAGCAGCCCCCCCCAGGGGAACTATGGCTACACCTTC.

The chain recombines TRBV2 with TRBJ2-1; 11 bases match TRBD2. The ends lost 8 bases at V and 10 bases at J; junction bases unmatched: 7. CDR1 and CDR2 from the germline V gene are SNHLY and FYNNEI. This CDR3 region has 13 residues. The CDR3 coding sequence is TGTGCCAGCCTCAGACTAGCGGGATACGAGCAGTTCTTC. Amino acid sequence: CASLRLAGYEQFF.